This T cell receptor (beta chain) stems from a study of blood T cell repertoires in COVID-19. About the research overall: Acute-phase and convalescent COVID-19 samples originated in the United States, Italy and Spain. PBMCs, B-cell-depleted T cells, or T cells provided the cDNA or gDNA that made up the material.

Germline-derived CDR1 and CDR2 are SGHRS and YFSETQ. The CDR3 has 14 residues. Trimming at V came to 4 bases and at J to 4 bases, leaving 5 bases not matched to a gene. Only in-frame clones appear in the TCRdb table, and some are missing; sequencing was by immunoSEQ multiplex PCR. Of under 200,000 clones listed, around 86% were seen once; the top ten hold about 5.6%. The study drew participants aged about 18 to 90 years from 20 to 30 US areas. The TCR comes from a man aged 35 to 55 with acute COVID-19. What was sequenced was PBMCs or T cells enriched from blood (not recorded which). The rearrangement joins TRBV5-1 to TRBJ1-3; 7 bases are shared with TRBD1. Here the CDR3 reads CASSPQGGGNTIYF. The CDR3 bases are TGCGCCAGCAGCCCTCAGGGGGGCGGAAACACCATATATTTT.